This T cell receptor beta chain was sequenced for a study of CD8+CD57+ T cells in acquired aplastic anemia. Study-wide context: The mean DNA yield obtained from sorted CD4+ and CD8+ cells came to 3 to 3.5 ug.

General study results and limits: Patients and controls had in common twenty-nine CD8+ CDR3 sequences. The CD8+ Simpson's diversity of patients and controls was not significantly different.

In patients chosen for sequencing, flow cytometry had shown CD8+CD57+ cell expansion. There were no patients without severe acquired aplastic anemia. This clonotype was recorded at least ten times. Its antigen is currently unknown. Genomic DNA served as template for TCR beta VDJ and CDR3 profiling. One entry per CDR3 protein results from TCRdb running MiXCR on the reads. The sample consists of more than 150,000 distinct CDR3 sequences, 40% to 55% of them appearing once. This CDR3 is built from 15 residues. Germline V lookup: CDR1 LNHNV, CDR2 YYDKDF (reference sequence). Trimming shortened V by 1 base and J by 2 bases, and 11 bases separated the two germline ends.

Sequencing was done on a sample of sorted CD4+, CD8+, or CD8+CD57+ T cells (not recorded which) from PBMCs. This sequence was found in a human donor with aplastic anemia. The V gene is TRBV15, the J gene TRBJ2-5, with D possibly being TRBD1 (5 bases). The CDR3 DNA sequence: TGTGCCACCAGCAGAGCCGCAGGGTGGCAAGAGACCCAGTACTTC. Translating it yields CATSRAAGWQETQYF.